The 5 T cell receptor beta chains below all came from one sample that was sequenced in a study of shared clonotypes between healthy human individuals. Clones were sequenced by immunoSEQ multiplex PCR, and TCRdb holds only the in-frame ones, with some missing. The data hold roughly 1,500,000 clones, with 95% to 99% observed a single time. Sample: naive CD4+ T cells sorted from blood. Subset defined: CD45RA+ positively selected. The receptors here all came from a man aged 25 to 45 in good health.

The gene calls are TRBV14 and TRBJ2-5; D perhaps matches TRBD2 (6 bases). Per germline, CDR1 SGHDN and CDR2 FVKESK. V was cut by 1 base and J by 4 bases, with 13 bases left in between. This CDR3 has 15 amino acids. This chain's CDR3 is CASSQGSYGRETQYF. The CDR3 DNA is TGTGCCAGCAGCCAAGGGTCTTACGGGAGAGAGACCCAGTACTTC.

This chain joins TRBV6-4 and TRBJ2-1, with 11 bases fitting TRBD2. The J segment lost 4 bases and the V segment lost 5 bases, leaving 10 bases of the junction unmatched. Germline CDR1 and CDR2: MRHNA and SNTAGT. The CDR3 covers 17 residues. DNA of the CDR3: TGTGCCAGCAGTAAGACTAGCGGGAATGACTATTACAATGAGCAGTTCTTC. It encodes CASSKTSGNDYYNEQFF.

The chain joins TRBV11-2 to TRBJ1-1, with 9 bases that match TRBD1. Germline CDR1 SGHAT, CDR2 FQNNGV. Trimming removed 5 bases from V and 3 bases from J; junction bases left unmatched: 10. This CDR3 contains 16 residues. The CDR3 DNA is TGTGCCAGCAGCCCGTTTTCGACAGGGGGATACACTGAAGCTTTCTTT. Protein product: CASSPFSTGGYTEAFF.

The rearrangement uses TRBV6-1 and TRBJ2-7; TRBD1 is a possible D gene (6 bases). Per the germline V gene, CDR1 is MNHNS and CDR2 is SASEGT. The CDR3 extends over 17 amino acids. V lost 2 bases, J lost 0 bases, and 17 bases lay in between. CDR3 residues: CASSERLGAGLSYEQYF. In DNA form, the CDR3 reads TGTGCCAGCAGTGAAAGGTTGGGGGCGGGCCTCTCCTACGAGCAGTACTTC.

The rearrangement joins TRBV5-8 to TRBJ2-3; 10 bases fit TRBD2. The CDR3 is made up of 15 amino acids. J was trimmed by 4 bases and V by 2 bases; bases with no gene match: 4. From germline, CDR1 is SGHTS and CDR2 YDEGEE. CDR3 sequence reads: CASSLTSGIPDTQYF. The CDR3 DNA reads as TGTGCCAGCAGCTTAACTAGCGGGATTCCAGATACGCAGTATTTT. The full variable domain, completed using reference TRBV5-8 and TRBJ2-3, is EAGVTQSPTHLIKTRGQQATLRCSPISGHTSVYWYQQALGLGLQFLLWYDEGEERNRGNFPPRFSGRQFPNYSSELNVNALELEDSALYLCASSLTSGIPDTQYFGPGTRLTVL.